These 30 T cell receptor beta chains were sequenced from one sample in a study of blood T cells in healthy people across ages. The second PCR ran roughly 6 to 11 cycles with a sample-barcoded 5' primer and J-beta primers. TCRdb reprocessed the 5' RACE reads with MiXCR, giving one entry per CDR3 protein. This sample has 550,000 to 750,000 distinct CDR3 sequences, with around 21% found just once. Sequencing was carried out using blood. The receptors originated from a man between 65 and 85 years old in good health.

DNA of the CDR3: TGCAGTGCATTACGGCTAGCGGACTACAATGAGCAGTTCTTC. This sequence encodes CSALRLADYNEQFF. The gene calls are TRBV20-1 and TRBJ2-1; 7 bases are shared with TRBD2. V gave up 6 bases and J gave up 3 bases; unmatched junction bases: 8. Germline CDR1 DFQATT, CDR2 SNEGSKA (reference sequence). The CDR3 spans 14 residues.

This clonotype is a singleton in its sample. The chain combines TRBV5-1 with TRBJ2-1, with 9 bases matching TRBD2. CDR1 SGHRS and CDR2 YFSETQ come from the germline V gene. The CDR3 has 15 residues. The J segment lost 7 bases and the V segment lost 1 base, leaving 6 bases of the junction unmatched. The CDR3 coding sequence is TGCGCCAGCAGCTTGCGGCTAGCGGGAAGTAATGAGCAGTTCTTC. Protein product: CASSLRLAGSNEQFF.

The genes are TRBV9 and TRBJ2-1; 9 bases map to TRBD2. Germline assignment: CDR1 SGDLS and CDR2 YYNGEE. This CDR3 spans 16 amino acids. J lost 6 bases, V lost 0 bases, and 7 bases had no gene match. The CDR3 DNA is TGTGCCAGCAGCGTAGATGGCGGGAGGGCGCTCAATGAGCAGTTCTTC. It translates to CASSVDGGRALNEQFF. Filled out from reference TRBV9 and TRBJ2-1, the complete variable domain reads DSGVTQTPKHLITATGQRVTLRCSPRSGDLSVYWYQQSLDQGLQFLIQYYNGEERAKGNILERFSAQQFPDLHSELNLSSLELGDSALYFCASSVDGGRALNEQFFGPGTRLTVL.

The rearrangement uses TRBV6-5 and TRBJ2-1; 11 positions agree with TRBD1. With the DNA end fitting TRBJ2-7 better, the J assignment may be wrong. The germline CDR1 and CDR2 sequences are MNHEY and SVGAGI. The CDR3 has 15 residues. CDR3 nucleotides: TGTGCCAGCAGGTACCGGGACAGGGGGGCCTACGAGCAGTACTTC. Its protein product is CASRYRDRGAYEQYF.

There are many counts of this clonotype. The chain links TRBV29-1 to TRBJ2-7; either TRBD1 or TRBD2 may fit D (5 bases each). V shed 7 bases and J shed 3 bases, with 10 bases lying between them. CDR1 is SQVTM and CDR2 is ANQGSEA in the germline V gene. The CDR3 contains 11 residues. The CDR3 protein is CSGGSGYEQYF. The CDR3 DNA reads as TGCAGCGGGGGGAGCGGCTACGAGCAGTACTTC.

This clonotype was recorded a few times. The chain employs TRBV7-2 and TRBJ1-4; possibly TRBD1 for D (5 bases). The ends were cut back, 4 bases at V and 8 bases at J, with 20 bases in the middle. This CDR3 contains 16 residues. CDR1 and CDR2 from the germline V gene are SGHTA and FQGNSA. CDR3 amino acids: CASSSPAGGVREKLFF. CDR3 DNA: TGTGCCAGCAGCTCCCCTGCTGGGGGGGTTAGGGAAAAACTGTTTTTT.

This clonotype was seen only a few times. The chain is built from TRBV6-4 and TRBJ2-3; tentative D call: TRBD1 (6 bases). V was pared by 6 bases and J by 2 bases, with 9 bases between. Germline V gives CDR1 MRHNA, CDR2 SNTAGT. The length of the CDR3 is 13 residues. CDR3: CASRGQVTDTQYF. DNA for the CDR3: TGTGCCAGCAGGGGACAAGTCACAGATACGCAGTATTTT.

This clonotype was picked up a small number of times. The chain employs TRBV4-1 and TRBJ2-1; 14 bases line up with TRBD2. The V gene end was trimmed by 6 bases and the J gene end by 1 base; junction bases not matched to a gene: 2. The germline gives CDR1 MGHRA, CDR2 YSYEKL. The CDR3 is 16 residues long. DNA for the CDR3: TGCGCCAGCAGGGGACTAGCGGGAGAATCCTACAATGAGCAGTTCTTC. It encodes CASRGLAGESYNEQFF.

In its sample, this clonotype was seen a few times. The chain employs TRBV5-1 and TRBJ2-1; TRBD2 aligns across 10 bases. The CDR3 runs to 17 residues. Germline lookup yields CDR1 SGHRS and CDR2 YFSETQ. The junction had 7 bases not matched to a gene; V was cut back by 0 bases and J by 4 bases. The CDR3 DNA reads as TGCGCCAGCAGCTTGGGGCTAGCGGGAGCTGGTTACAATGAGCAGTTCTTC. It is translated as CASSLGLAGAGYNEQFF.

This clonotype showed up many times. The rearrangement joins TRBV7-9 to TRBJ1-4; 8 bases map to TRBD1. The CDR3 length is 15 residues. Germline V lookup: CDR1 SEHNR, CDR2 FQNEAQ (reference sequence). The V gene end was trimmed by 1 base and the J gene end by 5 bases; junction bases not matched to a gene: 3. The CDR3 DNA follows: TGTGCCAGCAGCTTAGGGACAGGGCGAAATGAAAAACTGTTTTTT. This gives the protein CASSLGTGRNEKLFF.

The chain uses TRBV13 and TRBJ2-3; 10 bases agree with TRBD2. Germline V CDR1 and CDR2: PRHDT, FYEKMQ (reference sequence). The CDR3 is 16 residues long. The junction had 9 bases not matched to a gene; V was cut back by 3 bases and J by 6 bases. The chain's CDR3 is CASSFGLLAGDDTQYF. In nucleotides, the CDR3 is TGTGCCAGCAGCTTTGGGTTGCTAGCGGGAGATGATACGCAGTATTTT.

This clonotype was seen more than once but under ten times. The chain is built from TRBV20-1 and TRBJ2-1; 11 positions agree with TRBD2. J gave up 0 bases and V 1 base, and 2 bases lay outside the gene matches. The CDR3 sequence is 16 residues long. Looked up from germline, CDR1 is DFQATT and CDR2 is SNEGSKA (reference sequence). The CDR3 region is CSARVGTSGSYNEQFF. The CDR3, as DNA: TGCAGTGCTAGAGTCGGGACTAGCGGCTCCTACAATGAGCAGTTCTTC.

V usage is TRBV20-1 and J usage is TRBJ2-4; 11 nucleotides align to TRBD2. Per germline, CDR1 DFQATT and CDR2 SNEGSKA (reference sequence). V dropped 4 bases and J dropped 3; count of bases not matched to a gene: 11. This CDR3 is built from 17 residues. The CDR3 protein is CSAISTSGSVVKNIQYF. The DNA for the CDR3 is TGCAGTGCTATCAGTACTAGCGGGAGTGTGGTCAAAAACATTCAGTACTTC.

This clonotype was found a few times. The V call is TRBV11-2, the J call TRBJ2-5, with a possible D match to TRBD1 (6 bases). This CDR3 has 14 amino acids. V was cut by 5 bases and J by 4 bases, with 14 bases left in between. Germline V CDR1 and CDR2: SGHAT, FQNNGV. The CDR3 spells CASSPWDTIETQYF. In DNA form, the CDR3 reads TGTGCCAGCAGCCCATGGGACACCATAGAGACCCAGTACTTC. Combining the CDR3 with reference TRBV11-2 and TRBJ2-5 gives the whole variable domain EAGVAQSPRYKIIEKRQSVAFWCNPISGHATLYWYQQILGQGPKLLIQFQNNGVVDDSQLPKDRFSAERLKGVDSTLKIQPAKLEDSAVYLCASSPWDTIETQYFGPGTRLLVL.

In its sample, this clonotype was seen a few times. The chain has TRBV2 and TRBJ2-7, with 7 bases fitting TRBD1. V dropped 6 bases and J dropped 2; count of bases not matched to a gene: 4. This CDR3 contains 13 residues. Germline loops: CDR1 SNHLY, CDR2 FYNNEI. The CDR3 spells CASRDRSPYEQYF. The CDR3 DNA reads as TGTGCCAGCAGGGACAGGAGCCCCTACGAGCAGTACTTC.

In DNA form, the CDR3 reads TGTGCCAGCTCACGGGGACAGGGCAGCTCCTACAATGAGCAGTTCTTC. Its protein is CASSRGQGSSYNEQFF. This chain connects TRBV18 to TRBJ2-1; 9 nucleotides align to TRBD1. Per germline, CDR1 KGHSH and CDR2 LQKENI. CDR3 size: 16 residues. V trimming: 4 bases; J trimming: 0 bases; junction bases outside the gene matches: 4.

This clonotype was seen more than once but under ten times. The rearrangement joins TRBV7-2 to TRBJ2-5; possible D gene TRBD1, 5 bases. The end of the DNA is better explained by TRBJ2-7, so the J call may be wrong. CDR3 length: 15 residues. Germline V gives CDR1 SGHTA, CDR2 FQGNSA. CDR3 in amino acids: CASSLTVDSPYEQYF. The CDR3 DNA follows: TGTGCCAGCAGCTTAACGGTTGACAGTCCCTACGAGCAGTACTTC.

The V and J genes are TRBV7-3 and TRBJ2-5, with 9 bases aligning to TRBD1. The DNA end is more similar to TRBJ2-7, so the J call may be wrong. This CDR3 is built from 14 residues. CDR1 SGHTA and CDR2 FQGTGA come from the germline V gene. The chain's CDR3 is CASSPSGQGFEQYF. The CDR3 DNA is TGTGCCAGCAGCCCCTCCGGACAGGGGTTCGAGCAGTACTTC.

This clonotype has a count of ten or more. The chain carries TRBV25-1 and TRBJ2-7; D may correspond to TRBD1 or TRBD2 (6 bases each). The CDR3 consists of 14 residues. V shed 8 bases and J shed 0 bases, with 14 bases lying between them. CDR1 MGHDK and CDR2 SYGVNS come from the germline V gene. CDR3 sequence: CASGGTLGSYEQYF. The CDR3 DNA is TGTGCCAGCGGGGGGACACTTGGCTCCTACGAGCAGTACTTC.

With regard to this clonotype: The germline gene is not matched at one end of the junction; a read error may be the cause. The chain couples TRBV7-9 to TRBJ1-1; no firm D call. The length of the CDR3 is 15 residues. The germline gives CDR1 SEHNR, CDR2 FQNEAQ (reference sequence). The CDR3 nucleotides are TGTGCCAGCAGCTTAGGGGTGGGTTCCGACACTGCAGCTTTCTTT. Protein product: CASSLGVGSDTAAFF.

Comment on this clonotype: This CDR3 fails to terminate in the conserved phenylalanine or tryptophan, so it likely reflects a read error. J is TRBJ2-7 and V is TRBV20-1; D is perhaps TRBD1 (6 bases). V lost 5 bases, J lost 3 bases, and 20 bases lay in between. This CDR3 has 15 amino acids. Germline CDR1 DFQATT, CDR2 SNEGSKA (reference sequence). In DNA, the CDR3 is TGCAGTGCTTTGATTCCGGGACAAGCCCTCTACGAGCAGTACTCC. Encoded protein: CSALIPGQALYEQYS.

This clonotype was picked up a small number of times. The chain combines TRBV20-1 with TRBJ2-5; tentative D call: TRBD1 (5 bases). Trimming removed 3 bases from V and 3 bases from J, with 8 bases in between. CDR1 is DFQATT, CDR2 SNEGSKA, per germline (reference sequence). The CDR3 is made up of 12 amino acids. The CDR3 sequence: CSASKGEETQYF. In DNA, the CDR3 is TGCAGTGCTAGCAAAGGGGAAGAGACCCAGTACTTC.

The rearrangement joins TRBV12-5 to TRBJ2-5; 7 bases are shared with TRBD1. The end of the DNA is better explained by TRBJ2-7, so the J call may be wrong. This CDR3 comprises 15 residues. Germline CDR1 reads LGHNT; CDR2 reads FRNRAP. The CDR3 sequence is CASGIRQGRPSEQYF. The CDR3 coding sequence is TGTGCTAGTGGTATCAGACAGGGACGGCCCTCCGAGCAGTACTTC.

This clonotype was detected ten times or more. The chain uses TRBV9 and TRBJ2-6; no definite D call. Trimming took off 0 bases at V and 0 bases at J, with 7 bases between the two ends. Germline V lookup: CDR1 SGDLS, CDR2 YYNGEE. The CDR3 has 16 amino acids. In DNA form, the CDR3 reads TGTGCCAGCAGCGTAGAACCCGCCTCTGGGGCCAACGTCCTGACTTTC. Its translation: CASSVEPASGANVLTF.

The chain is built from TRBV19 and TRBJ2-5; TRBD2 matches at 8 bases. The J call may not be correct, given that the DNA end is closer to TRBJ2-7. This CDR3 spans 14 amino acids. Germline-derived CDR1 and CDR2 are LNHDA and SQIVND (reference sequence). CDR3 protein: CASSDGRASNEQYF. The CDR3 DNA reads TGTGCCAGTAGCGACGGGAGGGCCTCTAACGAGCAGTACTTC.

There are a few counts of this clonotype. A much larger clone is a single base away; this may be a read error. The CDR3 ends on some other residue instead of the conserved phenylalanine or tryptophan, so this is likely a read error. The V call is TRBV9, the J call TRBJ2-1; TRBD1 matches at 7 bases. V lost 3 bases, J lost 4 bases, and 4 bases stayed unmatched. This CDR3 comprises 14 residues. Germline CDR1 and CDR2: SGDLS and YYNGEE. Written as DNA, the CDR3 is TGTGCCAGCAGCGGACAGGGAGCGTACAATGAGCAGTTCATC. Residues: CASSGQGAYNEQFI.

The chain couples TRBV2 to TRBJ2-7; 7 bases are a match to TRBD2. Looked up from germline, CDR1 is SNHLY and CDR2 is FYNNEI. J gave up 7 bases and V 6 bases, and 12 bases lay outside the gene matches. The CDR3 runs 14 residues. CDR3 bases: TGTGCCAGCAGCCCCCTCGGGGGGTTCCAAGAGCAGTACTTC. The encoded protein is CASSPLGGFQEQYF.

This chain uses TRBV7-2 with TRBJ1-1, with D possibly matching TRBD1 (6 bases). The CDR3 runs to 14 residues. Trimming cost V 6 bases and J 2 bases, with 13 bases left between them. Per the germline V gene, CDR1 is SGHTA and CDR2 is FQGNSA. CDR3 region: CASRNRGHNTEAFF. In DNA form, the CDR3 reads TGTGCCAGCAGAAACCGGGGACACAACACTGAAGCTTTCTTT.

This chain uses TRBV11-1 with TRBJ2-1; perhaps D is TRBD1 or TRBD2 (5 bases each). The V and J ends lost 5 bases and 11 bases respectively, with 19 bases between them. This CDR3 has 14 residues. The germline gives CDR1 SGHAT, CDR2 FQDESV (reference sequence). The CDR3 nucleotides are TGTGCCAGCAGCCCCCCTGAGGGGCGAGGGAAGCAGTTCTTC. Residues: CASSPPEGRGKQFF. The complete variable domain, with remaining parts taken from reference TRBV11-1 and TRBJ2-1, reads EAEVAQSPRYKITEKSQAVAFWCDPISGHATLYWYRQILGQGPELLVQFQDESVVDDSQLPKDRFSAERLKGVDSTLKIQPAELGDSAMYLCASSPPEGRGKQFFGPGTRLTVL.

This clonotype was seen a few times. The CDR3 bases are TGCGCCAGCAGCCCGGGACTAGCGGGAGAAGGATCCTACGAGCAGTACTTC. This translates into CASSPGLAGEGSYEQYF. The chain has TRBV5-1 and TRBJ2-7, with TRBD2 identical over 14 bases. The CDR3 is 17 residues long. Germline V gene lookup returns CDR1 SGHRS and CDR2 YFSETQ. Trimming took 4 bases from V and 1 from J; bases not matched to a gene: 7.